This TCR beta chain was obtained from a study of blood T cell repertoires in COVID-19. About the research overall: Spain, Italy and the United States supplied samples that represented acute and convalescent COVID-19. The analysed material was cDNA or gDNA that came from T cells, B-cell-depleted T cells, or PBMCs.

Germline V gene lookup returns CDR1 KGHDR and CDR2 SFDVKD. The CDR3 covers 13 residues. Losses at the gene ends were 6 bases for V and 8 bases for J; bases not matched to a gene: 5. Participants' own reports of clinical history determined their cohort assignment. Per the original data handling: Amplification with reference gene primers provided the estimates of nucleated cell counts. Libraries were prepared by immunoSEQ multiplex PCR; TCRdb keeps only in-frame clonotypes and omits some of them. That table furnishes V, J and clone size, whereas the DNA furnished D and trimming. The sample holds 88,000 or so clones, approximately 90% seen once.

Sequences were obtained from PBMCs or T cells enriched from blood (not recorded which). V usage is TRBV24-1 and J usage is TRBJ2-3; the match to TRBD2 covers 9 bases. This TCR was sampled from a woman in her 50s with acute COVID-19. For the CDR3, the DNA is TGTGCCACCAGTATAGCGGGAGAAGGTACGCAGTATTTT. This encodes CATSIAGEGTQYF.